This TCR beta chain was observed in a study of cytomegalovirus exposure and HLA in healthy donors. Per the germline V gene, CDR1 is SGHDT and CDR2 is YYEEEE. The CDR3 loop spans 13 amino acids. V gave up 0 bases and J gave up 9 bases, with 10 bases separating them. As regards this clone: Its target is unknown.

Whole-study findings and limits: Later findings reportedly placed an Asian-associated ancestry cluster below the approximately 670-donor mean for N-insertions.

The PCR ran on 60 Vbeta and 13 Jbeta primers. Method: immunoSEQ multiplex PCR; TCRdb's copy keeps in-frame clones and lacks some. Of around 180,000 clones in the sample, around 84% were seen once. The chain recombines TRBV5-6 with TRBJ2-4; no definite D call. This TCR came from a boy between 2 and 10 years old in good health and CMV-seronegative. Sample: PBMCs. CDR3 DNA sequence: TGTGCCAGCAGCTTGGCAGCATCGGGCATTCAGTACTTC. This gives the protein CASSLAASGIQYF.